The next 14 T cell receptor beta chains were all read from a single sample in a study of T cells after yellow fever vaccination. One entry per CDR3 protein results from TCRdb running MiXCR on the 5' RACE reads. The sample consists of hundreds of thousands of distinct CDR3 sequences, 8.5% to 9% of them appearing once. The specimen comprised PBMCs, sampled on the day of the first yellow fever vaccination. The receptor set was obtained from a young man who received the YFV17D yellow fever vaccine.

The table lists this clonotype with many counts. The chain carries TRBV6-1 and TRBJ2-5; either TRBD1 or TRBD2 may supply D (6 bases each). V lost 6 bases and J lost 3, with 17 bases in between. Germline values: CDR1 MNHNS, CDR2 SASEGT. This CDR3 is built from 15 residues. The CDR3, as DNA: TGTGCCAGCAGACCCCAAGGGGGGCCGGAAGAGACCCAGTACTTC. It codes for CASRPQGGPEETQYF.

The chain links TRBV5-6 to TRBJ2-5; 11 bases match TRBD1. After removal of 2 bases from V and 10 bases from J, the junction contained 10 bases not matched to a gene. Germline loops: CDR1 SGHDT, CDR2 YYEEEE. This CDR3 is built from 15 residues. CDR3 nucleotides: TGTGCCAGCAGCTTTTTAGGGACAGGGGGGGAGGGCCAGTACTTC. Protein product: CASSFLGTGGEGQYF.

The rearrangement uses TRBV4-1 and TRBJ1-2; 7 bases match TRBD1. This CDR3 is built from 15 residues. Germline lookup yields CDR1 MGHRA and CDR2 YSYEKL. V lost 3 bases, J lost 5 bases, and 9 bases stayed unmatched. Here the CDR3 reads CASSQDDREIYGYTF. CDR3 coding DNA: TGCGCCAGCAGCCAGGACGACAGGGAAATTTATGGCTACACCTTC.

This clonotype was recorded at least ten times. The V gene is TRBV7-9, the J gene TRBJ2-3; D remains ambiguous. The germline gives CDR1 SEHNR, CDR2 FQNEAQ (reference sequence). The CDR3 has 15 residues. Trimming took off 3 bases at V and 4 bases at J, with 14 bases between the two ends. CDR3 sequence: CASSFSPVPPDTQYF. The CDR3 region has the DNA TGTGCCAGCAGCTTCTCCCCCGTCCCCCCAGATACGCAGTATTTT.

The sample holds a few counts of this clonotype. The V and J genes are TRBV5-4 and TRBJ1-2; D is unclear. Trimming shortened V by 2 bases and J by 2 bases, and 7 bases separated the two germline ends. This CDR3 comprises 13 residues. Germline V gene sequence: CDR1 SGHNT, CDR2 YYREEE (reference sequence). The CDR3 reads CASSFIKNYGYTF. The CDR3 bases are TGTGCCAGCAGCTTTATCAAAAACTATGGCTACACCTTC.

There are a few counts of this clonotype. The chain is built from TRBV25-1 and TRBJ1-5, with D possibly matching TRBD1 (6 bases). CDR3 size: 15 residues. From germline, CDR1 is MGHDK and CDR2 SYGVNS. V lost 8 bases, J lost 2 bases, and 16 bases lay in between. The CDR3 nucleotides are TGTGCCAGCCAGGCGGGGGGCAAAGGCAATCAGCCCCAGCATTTT. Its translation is CASQAGGKGNQPQHF.

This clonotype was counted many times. The CDR3 sequence is CASSLGSNEQFF. The CDR3 coding sequence is TGCGCCAGCAGCTTGGGATCCAATGAGCAGTTCTTC. The genes are TRBV5-1 and TRBJ2-1; D is ambiguous. The V end was cut by 0 bases, the J end by 6 bases, with 4 bases between. Germline values: CDR1 SGHRS, CDR2 YFSETQ. The length of the CDR3 is 12 residues.

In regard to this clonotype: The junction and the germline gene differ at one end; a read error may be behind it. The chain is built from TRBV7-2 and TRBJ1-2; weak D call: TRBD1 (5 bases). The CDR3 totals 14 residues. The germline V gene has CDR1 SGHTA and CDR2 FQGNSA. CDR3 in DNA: TGTGCCAGCAGCCCGCACGGGGGTCGAGAGGGCTACGCCTTC. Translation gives CASSPHGGREGYAF.

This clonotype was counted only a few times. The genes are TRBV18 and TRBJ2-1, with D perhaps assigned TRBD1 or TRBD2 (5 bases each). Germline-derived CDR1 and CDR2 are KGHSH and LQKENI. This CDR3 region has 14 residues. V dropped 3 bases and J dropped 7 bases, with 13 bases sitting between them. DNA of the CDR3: TGTGCCAGCTCACCTGGGACGGACATGAATGAGCAGTTCTTC. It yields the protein CASSPGTDMNEQFF. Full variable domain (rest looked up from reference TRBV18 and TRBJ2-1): NAGVMQNPRHLVRRRGQEARLRCSPMKGHSHVYWYRQLPEEGLKFMVYLQKENIIDESGMPKERFSAEFPKEGPSILRIQQVVRGDSAAYFCASSPGTDMNEQFFGPGTRLTVL.

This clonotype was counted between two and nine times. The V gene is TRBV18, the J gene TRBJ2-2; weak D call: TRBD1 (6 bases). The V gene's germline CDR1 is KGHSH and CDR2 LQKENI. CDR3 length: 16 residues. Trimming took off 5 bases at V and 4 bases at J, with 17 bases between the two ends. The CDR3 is CASSSQGFASTGELFF. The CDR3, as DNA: TGTGCCAGCTCATCACAGGGTTTTGCGAGCACCGGGGAGCTGTTTTTT. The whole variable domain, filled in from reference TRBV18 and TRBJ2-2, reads NAGVMQNPRHLVRRRGQEARLRCSPMKGHSHVYWYRQLPEEGLKFMVYLQKENIIDESGMPKERFSAEFPKEGPSILRIQQVVRGDSAAYFCASSSQGFASTGELFFGEGSRLTVL.

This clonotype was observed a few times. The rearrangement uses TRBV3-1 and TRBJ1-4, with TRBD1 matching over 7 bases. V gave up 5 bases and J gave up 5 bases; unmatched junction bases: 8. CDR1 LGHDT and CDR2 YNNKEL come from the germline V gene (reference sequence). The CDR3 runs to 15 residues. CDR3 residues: CASSGTQGPNEKLFF. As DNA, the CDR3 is TGTGCCAGCAGCGGTACACAGGGGCCGAATGAAAAACTGTTTTTT.

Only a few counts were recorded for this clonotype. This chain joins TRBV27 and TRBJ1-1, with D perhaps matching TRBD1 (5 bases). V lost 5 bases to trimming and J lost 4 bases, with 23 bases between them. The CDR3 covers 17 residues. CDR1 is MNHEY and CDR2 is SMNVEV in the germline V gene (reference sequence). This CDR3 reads CASSPRGDSGVGTEAFF. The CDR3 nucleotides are TGTGCCAGCAGTCCCCGTGGCGACAGTGGGGTGGGCACTGAAGCTTTCTTT.

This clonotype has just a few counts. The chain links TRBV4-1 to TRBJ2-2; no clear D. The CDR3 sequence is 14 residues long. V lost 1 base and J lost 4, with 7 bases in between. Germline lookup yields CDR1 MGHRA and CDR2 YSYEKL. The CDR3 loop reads CASSQGRSTGELFF. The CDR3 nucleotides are TGCGCCAGCAGCCAAGGTCGGAGCACCGGGGAGCTGTTTTTT.

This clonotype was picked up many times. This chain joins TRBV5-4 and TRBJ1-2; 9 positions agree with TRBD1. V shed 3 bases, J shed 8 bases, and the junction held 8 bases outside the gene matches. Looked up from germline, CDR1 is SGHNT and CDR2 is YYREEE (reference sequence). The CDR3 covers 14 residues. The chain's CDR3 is CASSSTDRGSGYTF. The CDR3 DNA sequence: TGTGCCAGCAGCTCTACGGACAGGGGTTCCGGCTACACCTTC.